Below are 14 T cell receptor beta chains sequenced from a single sample in a study of T cells in Graves' hyperthyroidism and ophthalmopathy. TCR beta CDR3 region amplification was performed from RNA transcripts. TCR CDR3 underwent first-round RT-PCR with the HTBI primer set. TCRdb redid the calling of the multiplex PCR reads with MiXCR, one entry per CDR3 protein. The sample shows roughly 580,000 distinct CDR3 sequences, about 43% of them seen only once. The sequenced material came from peripheral blood or thyroid tissue (not recorded which). Receptors originate from a woman in her late teens or twenties with Graves' hyperthyroidism.

As to this clonotype: This may come from a read error, since a much larger clone is one base off. The V gene is TRBV24-1, the J gene TRBJ1-2, with D maybe TRBD1 (6 bases). Germline loops: CDR1 KGHDR, CDR2 SFDVKD. CDR3 length: 14 residues. In nucleotides, the CDR3 is TGTGCCACCAGTGGGGGGGGCCCTGCATATGGCCACACCTTC. Protein product: CATSGGGPAYGHTF.

The chain links TRBV10-3 to TRBJ2-6; a possible D gene is TRBD2 (5 bases). Looked up from germline, CDR1 is ENHRY and CDR2 is SYGVKD. This CDR3 comprises 16 residues. V shed 4 bases and J shed 2 bases, with 12 bases lying between them. CDR3 loop: CAISVPGNAGANVLTF. The DNA for the CDR3 is TGTGCCATCAGTGTTCCCGGGAATGCTGGGGCCAACGTCCTGACTTTC.

This clonotype appeared many times. The J gene is TRBJ1-2, the V gene TRBV14; D not certain. The CDR3 sequence is 15 residues long. The V gene lost 5 bases and the J gene lost 2 bases, with 15 bases spanning the gap. CDR1 and CDR2 (germline): SGHDN, FVKESK. CDR3 coding DNA: TGTGCCAGCAGCACGACTCTTGGACCCAACTATGGCTACACCTTC. Its protein product is CASSTTLGPNYGYTF.

This clonotype has a single count. This may be a read error: a much more frequent sequence differs by one nucleotide. The CDR3 DNA sequence: TGTGCCATCAGTACTCCCAAGGCAGGGAGGACTGAAGCTTTCTTT. Amino acid sequence: CAISTPKAGRTEAFF. The V gene is TRBV10-3, the J gene TRBJ1-1, with D maybe TRBD1 (5 bases). V was pared by 5 bases and J by 5 bases, with 18 bases between. The germline V gene has CDR1 ENHRY and CDR2 SYGVKD. The CDR3 runs 15 residues.

This clonotype has a handful of counts. A read error may produce the germline difference seen at one junction end. V is TRBV2 and J is TRBJ2-7; 14 bases are a match to TRBD2. Looked up from germline, CDR1 is SNHLY and CDR2 is FYNNEI. The CDR3 totals 16 residues. The CDR3 DNA reads TGCGCCAGCAGCCCACGGACTAGCGGGAGGAGCTACGAGCAGTACTTC. The encoded protein is CASSPRTSGRSYEQYF.

Many counts were recorded for this clonotype. The chain has TRBV29-1 and TRBJ2-5; unclear D gene. V was cut by 7 bases and J by 7 bases, with 13 bases left in between. The CDR3 runs to 11 residues. Germline CDR1 reads SQVTM; CDR2 reads ANQGSEA. The CDR3, as DNA: TGCAGCGCCTGTTGCCCGGGGACCCAGTACTTC. Translation: CSACCPGTQYF.

On this clonotype: A much larger clone sits a single nucleotide away, making a read error possible. The CDR3 nucleotides are TGCAGCGTTGCACGGGGGAAAAACACTGAAGCTTTCTTT. Amino acids: CSVARGKNTEAFF. The chain combines TRBV29-1 with TRBJ1-1; perhaps TRBD1 as D (5 bases). The V end was cut by 4 bases, the J end by 2 bases, with 11 bases between. The germline gives CDR1 SQVTM, CDR2 ANQGSEA. The CDR3 runs 13 residues.

In its sample, this clonotype was seen a few times. This rearrangement joins TRBV20-1 to TRBJ1-1; a possible D gene is TRBD1 (5 bases). CDR3 size: 15 residues. Germline V gene sequence: CDR1 DFQATT, CDR2 SNEGSKA (reference sequence). Trimming left V 3 bases short and J 2 bases short, with 16 bases between. The CDR3 reads CSASPYRRTNTEAFF. The CDR3 DNA is TGCAGTGCTAGTCCCTATCGAAGGACAAACACTGAAGCTTTCTTT.

This clonotype was seen at least ten times. The genes are TRBV7-2 and TRBJ1-5; tentatively, D is TRBD1 (6 bases). In germline, CDR1 is SGHTA, CDR2 FQGNSA. V lost 3 bases and J lost 2, with 8 bases in between. The CDR3 spans 14 residues. The DNA for the CDR3 is TGTGCCAGCAGCTTGGACAGCCGCAATCAGCCCCAGCATTTT. Protein sequence: CASSLDSRNQPQHF.

This clonotype was picked up one time. The J gene is TRBJ2-1, the V gene TRBV15, with 7 bases lining up with TRBD2. CDR1 is LNHNV, CDR2 YYDKDF, per germline (reference sequence). This CDR3 has 15 amino acids. The junction had 7 bases not matched to a gene; V was cut back by 5 bases and J by 3 bases. Written as DNA, the CDR3 is TGTGCCACCAGCCTGGGGCGGGAGAACTACAATGAGCAGTTCTTC. It codes for CATSLGRENYNEQFF. Variable domain in full (rest from reference TRBV15 and TRBJ2-1): DAMVIQNPRYQVTQFGKPVTLSCSQTLNHNVMYWYQQKSSQAPKLLFHYYDKDFNNEADTPDNFQSRRPNTSFCFLDIRSPGLGDTAMYLCATSLGRENYNEQFFGPGTRLTVL.

For this clonotype: One junction end does not reproduce the germline sequence, and a read error may be involved. This chain links TRBV7-8 with TRBJ2-7, with TRBD1 matching over 7 bases. Germline loops: CDR1 SGHVS, CDR2 FQNEAQ. CDR3 length: 15 amino acids. The DNA for the CDR3 is TGTGCCAGCAGTTTAGCGTATCCAGGGGGCTACGAGCAGTACTTC. The encoded protein is CASSLAYPGGYEQYF.

The chain combines TRBV29-1 with TRBJ2-5, with TRBD1 identical over 7 bases. The CDR3 totals 15 residues. CDR1 SQVTM and CDR2 ANQGSEA come from the germline V gene. Losses at the gene ends were 4 bases for V and 0 bases for J; bases not matched to a gene: 8. Here the CDR3 DNA reads TGCAGCGTTGCCCCAGTACAGGGGTACCAAGAGACCCAGTACTTC. It encodes CSVAPVQGYQETQYF.

The J gene is TRBJ1-2, the V gene TRBV7-2, with D possibly TRBD1 on 6 matching bases. Per the germline V gene, CDR1 is SGHTA and CDR2 is FQGNSA. V was trimmed by 5 bases and J by 5 bases, leaving 12 bases between them. The CDR3 covers 13 residues. This CDR3 is CASSHGGQYGYTF. The CDR3 DNA sequence: TGTGCCAGCAGCCACGGAGGACAGTATGGCTACACCTTC. Full variable domain (outside the CDR3, taken from reference TRBV7-2 and TRBJ1-2): GAGVSQSPSNKVTEKGKDVELRCDPISGHTALYWYRQSLGQGLEFLIYFQGNSAPDKSGLPSDRFSAERTGGSVSTLTIQRTQQEDSAVYLCASSHGGQYGYTFGSGTRLTVV.

Points on this clonotype: No conserved phenylalanine or tryptophan ends this CDR3, so it is likely a read error. The DNA is omitted, as the CDR3 cannot be located on it reliably, and the CDR3 follows TCRdb's listing. V usage is TRBV29-1 and J usage is TRBJ2-5; the tabulated D call, TRBD1, remains unverified against the DNA. The CDR3 spans 15 amino acids, including both terminal residues. The germline V gene encodes CDR1 SQVTM and CDR2 ANQGSEA. The CDR3 is CSAAGTGDYGYTFGS.